The entry below gives a single TCR beta chain sequence along with its context. The antigen remains unidentified. The data are from a study of T cell responses to AZD1222 COVID-19 vaccine. Study-wide results and limits: White British donors predominated, females outnumbered males, and clonal diversity was possibly underestimated. CD4 TCRs covered the whole spike, strongest at regions 160-218 and 743-854. Repertoires were obtained only post-peak T cell response.

This CDR3 region has 15 residues. Germline V lookup: CDR1 MDHEN, CDR2 SYDVKM. Trimming took off 3 bases at V and 5 bases at J, with 17 bases between the two ends. Some clones are missing from TCRdb's copy, which holds only in-frame ones; the method was immunoSEQ multiplex PCR. The table lists tens of thousands of clones, around 80% of them singletons. The specimen comprised peripheral blood, sampled on day 0 of AZD1222 vaccination. The chain combines TRBV28 with TRBJ2-7, with D unresolved. The sequence was collected from an adult in good health. Here the CDR3 DNA reads TGTGCCAGCAGTTTTACGGTGAAATCTGACCACGAGCAGTACTTC. It codes for CASSFTVKSDHEQYF.